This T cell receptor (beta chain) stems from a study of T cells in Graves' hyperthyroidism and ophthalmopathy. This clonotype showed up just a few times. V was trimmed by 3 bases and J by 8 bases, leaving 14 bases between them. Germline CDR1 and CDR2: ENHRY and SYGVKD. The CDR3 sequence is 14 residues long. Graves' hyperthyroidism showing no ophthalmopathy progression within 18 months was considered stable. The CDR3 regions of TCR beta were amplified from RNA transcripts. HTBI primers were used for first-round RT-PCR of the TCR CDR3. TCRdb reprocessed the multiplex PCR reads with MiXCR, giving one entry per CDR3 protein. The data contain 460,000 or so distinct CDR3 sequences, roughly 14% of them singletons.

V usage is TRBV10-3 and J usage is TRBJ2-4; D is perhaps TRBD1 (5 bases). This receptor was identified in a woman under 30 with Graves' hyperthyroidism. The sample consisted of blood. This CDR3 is CAISEGTGRDIQYF. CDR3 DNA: TGTGCCATCAGTGAAGGTACAGGAAGGGACATTCAGTACTTC.